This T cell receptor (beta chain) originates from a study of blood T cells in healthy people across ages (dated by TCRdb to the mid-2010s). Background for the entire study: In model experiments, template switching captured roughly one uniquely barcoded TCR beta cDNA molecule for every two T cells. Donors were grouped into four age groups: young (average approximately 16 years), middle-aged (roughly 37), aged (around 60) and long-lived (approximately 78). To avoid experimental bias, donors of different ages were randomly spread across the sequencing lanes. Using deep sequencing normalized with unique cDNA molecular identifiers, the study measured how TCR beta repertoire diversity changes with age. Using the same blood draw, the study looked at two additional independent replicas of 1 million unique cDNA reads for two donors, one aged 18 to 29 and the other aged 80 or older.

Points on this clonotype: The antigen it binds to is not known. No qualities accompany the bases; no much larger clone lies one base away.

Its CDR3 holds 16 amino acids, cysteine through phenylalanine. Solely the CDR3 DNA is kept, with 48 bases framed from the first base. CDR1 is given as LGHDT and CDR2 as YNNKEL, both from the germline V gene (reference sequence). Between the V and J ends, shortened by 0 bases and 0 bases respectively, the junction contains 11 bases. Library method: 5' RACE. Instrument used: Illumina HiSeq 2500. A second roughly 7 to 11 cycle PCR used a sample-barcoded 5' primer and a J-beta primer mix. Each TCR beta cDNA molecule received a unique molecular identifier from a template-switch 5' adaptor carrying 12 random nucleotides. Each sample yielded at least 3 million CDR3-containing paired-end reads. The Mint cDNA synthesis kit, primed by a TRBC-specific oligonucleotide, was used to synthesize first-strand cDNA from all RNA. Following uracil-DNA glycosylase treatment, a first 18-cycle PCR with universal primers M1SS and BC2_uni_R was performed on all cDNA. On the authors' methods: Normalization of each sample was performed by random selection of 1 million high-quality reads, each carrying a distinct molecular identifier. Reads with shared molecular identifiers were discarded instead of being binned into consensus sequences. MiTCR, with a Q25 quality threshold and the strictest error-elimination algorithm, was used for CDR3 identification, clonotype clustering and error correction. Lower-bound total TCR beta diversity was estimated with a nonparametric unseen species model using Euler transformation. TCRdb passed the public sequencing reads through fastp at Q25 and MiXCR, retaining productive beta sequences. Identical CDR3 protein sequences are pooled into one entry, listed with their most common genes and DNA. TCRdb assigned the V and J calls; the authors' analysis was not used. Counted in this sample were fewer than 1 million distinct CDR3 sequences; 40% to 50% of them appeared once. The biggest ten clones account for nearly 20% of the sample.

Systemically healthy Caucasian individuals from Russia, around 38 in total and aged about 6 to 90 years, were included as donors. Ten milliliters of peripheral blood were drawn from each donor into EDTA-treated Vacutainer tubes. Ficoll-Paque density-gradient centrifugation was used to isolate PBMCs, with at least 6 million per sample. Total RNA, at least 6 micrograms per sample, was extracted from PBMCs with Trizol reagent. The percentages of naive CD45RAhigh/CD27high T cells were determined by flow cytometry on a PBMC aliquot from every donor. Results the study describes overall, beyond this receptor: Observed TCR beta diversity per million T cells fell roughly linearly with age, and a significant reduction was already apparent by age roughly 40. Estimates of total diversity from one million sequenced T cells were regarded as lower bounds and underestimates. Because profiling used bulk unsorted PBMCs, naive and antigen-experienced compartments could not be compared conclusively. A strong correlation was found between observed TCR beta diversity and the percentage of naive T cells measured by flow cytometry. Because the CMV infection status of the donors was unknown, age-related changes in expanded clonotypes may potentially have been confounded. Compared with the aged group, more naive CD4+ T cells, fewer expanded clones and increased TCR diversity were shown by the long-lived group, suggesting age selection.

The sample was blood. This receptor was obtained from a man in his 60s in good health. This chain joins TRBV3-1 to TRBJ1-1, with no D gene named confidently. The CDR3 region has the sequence CASSQDNVGMNTEAFF. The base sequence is TGTGCCAGCAGCCAAGATAATGTCGGCATGAACACTGAAGCTTTCTTT.